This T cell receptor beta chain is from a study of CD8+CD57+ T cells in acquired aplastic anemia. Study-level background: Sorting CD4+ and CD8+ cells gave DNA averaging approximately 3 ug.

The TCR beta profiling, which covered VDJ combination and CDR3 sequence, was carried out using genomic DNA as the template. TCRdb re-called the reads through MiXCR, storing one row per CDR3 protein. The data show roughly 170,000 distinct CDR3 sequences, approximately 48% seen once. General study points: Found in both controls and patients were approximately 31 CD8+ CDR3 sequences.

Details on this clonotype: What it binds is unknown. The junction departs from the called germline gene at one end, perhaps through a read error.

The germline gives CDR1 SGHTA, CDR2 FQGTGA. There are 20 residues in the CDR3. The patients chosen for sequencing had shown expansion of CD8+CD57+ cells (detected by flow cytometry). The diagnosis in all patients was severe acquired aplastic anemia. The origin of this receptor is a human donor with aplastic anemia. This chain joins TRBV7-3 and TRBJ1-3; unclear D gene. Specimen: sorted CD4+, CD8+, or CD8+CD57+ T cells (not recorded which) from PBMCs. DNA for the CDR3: TGTGCCAGCAGCTTAAAAAGAAATTGGCACACAGCACCCTCTGGAAACACCACATATTTT. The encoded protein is CASSLKRNWHTAPSGNTTYF.